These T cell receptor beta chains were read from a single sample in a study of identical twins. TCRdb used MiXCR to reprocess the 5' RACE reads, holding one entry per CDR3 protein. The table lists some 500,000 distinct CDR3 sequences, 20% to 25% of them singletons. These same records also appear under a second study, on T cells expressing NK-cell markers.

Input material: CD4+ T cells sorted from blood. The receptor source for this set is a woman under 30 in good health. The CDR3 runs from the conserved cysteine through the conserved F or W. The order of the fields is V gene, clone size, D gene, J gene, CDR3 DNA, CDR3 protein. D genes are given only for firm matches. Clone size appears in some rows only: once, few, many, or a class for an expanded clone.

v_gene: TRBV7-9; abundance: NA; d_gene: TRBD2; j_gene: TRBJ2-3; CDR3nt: TGTGCCAGCAGCTCAACCCCCGGGAGGCTCACAGATACGCAGTATTTT; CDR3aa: CASSSTPGRLTDTQYF
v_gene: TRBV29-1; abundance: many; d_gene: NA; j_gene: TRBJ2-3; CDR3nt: TGCAGCGTATTAACCTACACAGATACGCAGTATTTT; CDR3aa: CSVLTYTDTQYF
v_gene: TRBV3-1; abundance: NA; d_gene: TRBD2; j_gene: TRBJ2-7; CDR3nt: TGTGCCAGCAGCCCCTGGACTAGCGGGGGGCGCCACGAGCAGTACTTC; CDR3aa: CASSPWTSGGRHEQYF
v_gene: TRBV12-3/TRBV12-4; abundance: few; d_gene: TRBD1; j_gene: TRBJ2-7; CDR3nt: TGTGCCAGCAGTCGACAGGGAAGAAGGGGCTACGAGCAGTACTTC; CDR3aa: CASSRQGRRGYEQYF
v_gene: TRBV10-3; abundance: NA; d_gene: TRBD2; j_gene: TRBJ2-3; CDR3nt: TGTGCCATCGGGACTAGCGGGGGAACTAGCACAGATACGCAGTATTTT; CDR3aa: CAIGTSGGTSTDTQYF
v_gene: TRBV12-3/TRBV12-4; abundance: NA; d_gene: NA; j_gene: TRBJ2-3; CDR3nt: TGTGCCAGCAGGATCATCACAGATACGCAGTATTTT; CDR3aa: CASRIITDTQYF
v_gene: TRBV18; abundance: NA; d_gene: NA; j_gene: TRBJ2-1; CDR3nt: TGTGCCAGCGAACACCTCTCCCCGGGAGCATCGAATGAGCAGTTCTTC; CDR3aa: CASEHLSPGASNEQFF
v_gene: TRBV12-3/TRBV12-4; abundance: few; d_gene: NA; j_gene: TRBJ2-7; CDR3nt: TGTGCCAGCAGTGGCCCGGGAGAGCAGTACTTC; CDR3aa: CASSGPGEQYF
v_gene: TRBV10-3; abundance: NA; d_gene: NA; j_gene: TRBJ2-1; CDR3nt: TGTGCCATCAGGCCCGGGGGAGAGGGTGAGCAGTTCTTC; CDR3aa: CAIRPGGEGEQFF
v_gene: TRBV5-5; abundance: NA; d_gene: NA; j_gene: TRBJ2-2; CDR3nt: TGTGCCTCACAGGGTGCCGCAACGAACACCGGGGAGCTGTTTTTT; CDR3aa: CASQGAATNTGELFF
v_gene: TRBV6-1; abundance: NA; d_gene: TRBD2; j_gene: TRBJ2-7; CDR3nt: TGTGCCAGCAGTAAAGGGACTAGCGGATCTATCCCCTACGAGCAGTACTTC; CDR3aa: CASSKGTSGSIPYEQYF
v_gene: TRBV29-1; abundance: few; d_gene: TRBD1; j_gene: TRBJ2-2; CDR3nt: TGCAGCGTTGGGACAGGCCAGCCCGGGGAGCTGTTTTTT; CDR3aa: CSVGTGQPGELFF
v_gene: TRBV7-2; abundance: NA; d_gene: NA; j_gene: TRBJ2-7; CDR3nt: TGTGCCAGCAGCTTAGTCTTCCCTTCCTACGAGCAGTACTTC; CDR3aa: CASSLVFPSYEQYF
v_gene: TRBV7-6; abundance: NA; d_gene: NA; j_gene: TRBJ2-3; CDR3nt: TGTGCCAGCAGCACCAACAACGCGAATACGCAGTATTTT; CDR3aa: CASSTNNANTQYF
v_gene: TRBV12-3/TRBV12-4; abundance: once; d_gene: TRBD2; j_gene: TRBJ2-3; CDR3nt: TGTGCCAGCAGACTAGCGGTCTCAATGGATACGCAGTATTTT; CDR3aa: CASRLAVSMDTQYF
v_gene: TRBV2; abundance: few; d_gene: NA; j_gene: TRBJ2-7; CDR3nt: TGTGCCAGCAGTGAAGAACTAGCCCACGAGCAGTACTTC; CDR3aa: CASSEELAHEQYF